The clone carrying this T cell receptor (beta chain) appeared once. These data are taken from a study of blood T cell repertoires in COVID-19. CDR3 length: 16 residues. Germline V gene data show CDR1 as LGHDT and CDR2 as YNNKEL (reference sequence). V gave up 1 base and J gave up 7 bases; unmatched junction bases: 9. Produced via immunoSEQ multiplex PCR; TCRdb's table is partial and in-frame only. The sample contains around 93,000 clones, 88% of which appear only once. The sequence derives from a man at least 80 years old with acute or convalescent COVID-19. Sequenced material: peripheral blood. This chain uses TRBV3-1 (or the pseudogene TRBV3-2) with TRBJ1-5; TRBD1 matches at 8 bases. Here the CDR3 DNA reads TGTGCCAGCAGCCAAGTCTACGGACAGGGCCGACAGCCCCAGCATTTT. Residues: CASSQVYGQGRQPQHF.